This TCR beta chain is from a study of PD-1 blockade in classical Hodgkin lymphoma. Across the study: Patients were treated with nivolumab at 3 mg/kg, and this was given intravenously every 2 weeks. General study results and limits: It was among complete responders that baseline diversity resembled that of newly diagnosed patients.

This CDR3 has 15 residues. Germline CDR1 and CDR2: SGHRS and YFSETQ. J was trimmed by 0 bases and V by 2 bases; bases with no gene match: 3. The protocol was immunoSEQ multiplex PCR, while the TCRdb copy is restricted to in-frame clones and leaves out a portion. The sample carries around 50,000 clones, around 89% recorded once. Points on this clone: Its antigen is still unknown.

Described time point: cycle 4 day 1 (C4D1), after 5 to 7 weeks of nivolumab. Every patient was affected by relapse after autologous stem cell transplantation, while exposure to brentuximab vedotin was not uniform. The sample in question was peripheral blood mononuclear cells (PBMCs), obtained before the fourth cycle of nivolumab. The TCR comes from a human donor with classical Hodgkin lymphoma. The V and J genes are TRBV5-1 and TRBJ2-7; the match to TRBD2 covers 9 bases. CDR3 nucleotide sequence: TGCGCCAGCAGCTTTAGCGGGGGCCCCTCCTACGAGCAGTACTTC. Translating it yields CASSFSGGPSYEQYF.